The subject of this entry is one T cell receptor beta chain. Antigen specificity is unknown. Its ends do not fully match the called genes, so a read error is possible. Patients were ineligible given autoimmune disease history or systemic immunosuppression. CDR3 length: 14 residues. CDR1 and CDR2 (germline): MNHEY, SMNVEV (reference sequence). These data originate in a study of OX40 agonist ivuxolimab in advanced cancers. The protocol was immunoSEQ multiplex PCR, while the TCRdb copy is restricted to in-frame clones and leaves out a portion. The table lists approximately 130,000 clones, roughly 91% of them singletons, with 0.9% to 1.2% in the top ten. Whole-study results and caveats: At doses 0.1 to 3.0 mg/kg, CD4+ and CD8+ clones expanded.

This material consisted of CD4+ or CD8+ T cells sorted from blood, taken in a trial of the OX40 agonist ivuxolimab. The receptor comes from an adult with an advanced solid tumor such as melanoma, head and neck, liver or kidney cancer. The genes are TRBV27 and TRBJ1-2, with TRBD1 matching over 8 bases. The CDR3: CASRGAGGRYGYTF. The CDR3 DNA reads TGCGCCAGCAGAGGGGCAGGGGGCCGCTATGGCTACACCTTC.